These T cell receptor beta chains were read from a single sample in a study of blood T cell repertoires in COVID-19. The protocol was immunoSEQ multiplex PCR, while the TCRdb copy is restricted to in-frame clones and leaves out a portion. The data hold 45,000 or so clones, with around 85% observed a single time. What was sequenced was peripheral blood. These receptors originate from a human donor in a cohort sampled during active COVID-19. Each CDR3 is given with its conserved first and last residue. Each record gives: CDR3 DNA, CDR3 protein, J gene, D gene, V gene, clone size. D genes are given only for firm matches. Some rows mark clone size as missing; the rest say once, few, many or name a class of expanded clone.

TGTGCCAGCAGCTTAGCAATATCCGGGACAGGGCAGAGAGAGACCCAGTACTTC | CASSLAISGTGQRETQYF | TRBJ2-5 | TRBD1 | TRBV13 | .
TGTGCCAGTATCGGAGGTTATAGCAATCAGCCCCAGCATTTT | CASIGGYSNQPQHF | TRBJ1-5 | . | TRBV19 | .
TGCGCCAGCAGCCCAAGGACAGGGACCTCTGGAAACACCATATATTTT | CASSPRTGTSGNTIYF | TRBJ1-3 | TRBD1 | TRBV5-1 | .
TGTGCCAGCAGTTTAAAAACTAGCGGGGGTTACAATGAGCAGTTCTTC | CASSLKTSGGYNEQFF | TRBJ2-1 | TRBD2 | TRBV6-6 | .
TGTGCCAGCAGCAGTCAGACGAACACCGGGGAGCTGTTTTTT | CASSSQTNTGELFF | TRBJ2-2 | . | TRBV7-6 | .
TGCGCCAGCAGCTACACAGGGGGCTCAGGTTCACCCCTCCACTTT | CASSYTGGSGSPLHF | TRBJ1-6 | TRBD1 | TRBV5-1 | once
TGTGCCAGCAGTGTCAGGGGCGAAGGCTATGGCTACACCTTC | CASSVRGEGYGYTF | TRBJ1-2 | . | TRBV7-2 | .
TGTGCCAGCAGTTCAGCTAGCGTGCTGCATTTATACAATGAGCAGTTCTTC | CASSSASVLHLYNEQFF | TRBJ2-1 | . | TRBV28 | .
TGTGCCAGTAGTATCCAGAACGGAGACTACGAGCAGTACTTC | CASSIQNGDYEQYF | TRBJ2-7 | . | TRBV19 | .
TGTGCCAGGGAGGACAGGGGAGGGAATGAGCAGTTCTTC | CAREDRGGNEQFF | TRBJ2-1 | . | TRBV21-1 | once
TGTGCCAGCTCATCTATGTCCCGCACAGATACGCAGTATTTT | CASSSMSRTDTQYF | TRBJ2-3 | . | TRBV18 | .
TGTGCCAGCAGCCTAAAAACAGGGGGAAATTCACCCCTCCACTTT | CASSLKTGGNSPLHF | TRBJ1-6 | TRBD1 | TRBV3-1/TRBV3-2 | .
TGTGCCAGCTCCCGTGCACAGGGGGTGAGAAACTATGGCTACACCTTC | CASSRAQGVRNYGYTF | TRBJ1-2 | TRBD1 | TRBV18 | .
TGTGCCAGCAGCAGCGGACAGGCAAATAATGAAAAACTGTTTTTT | CASSSGQANNEKLFF | TRBJ1-4 | TRBD1 | TRBV28 | .
TGTGCCAGCTCCCGACGGGGGGAAGAGCAGTACTTC | CASSRRGEEQYF | TRBJ2-7 | TRBD2 | TRBV11-3 | .
TGTGCCAGCAGCGTAGGCGGGACTGTTAGCACCGGGGAGCTGTTTTTT | CASSVGGTVSTGELFF | TRBJ2-2 | . | TRBV9 | .
TGTGCCAGCAGTGCACGGTGGCAGGATGGCTACACCTTC | CASSARWQDGYTF | TRBJ1-2 | . | TRBV25-1 | .
TGTGCCAGTAGTAAAACAGGGACTGGAAACACCATATATTTT | CASSKTGTGNTIYF | TRBJ1-3 | . | TRBV19 | once
TGTGCCAGCAGTTACTCACTAGCGGGAGGATTCGGGGGAGATACGCAGTATTTT | CASSYSLAGGFGGDTQYF | TRBJ2-3 | TRBD2 | TRBV6-2/TRBV6-3 | .
TGTGCCAGCAGCTATGGACAGGGGACTCAGCCCCAGCATTTT | CASSYGQGTQPQHF | TRBJ1-5 | TRBD1 | TRBV9 | .
TGTGCCAGCAGTGGAGCTACCACCTTGACAGGCCGTTACACCGGGGAGCTGTTTTTT | CASSGATTLTGRYTGELFF | TRBJ2-2 | . | TRBV6-2/TRBV6-3 | .
TGTGCCAGCAGTGGGACAGATAACACTGAATTAATCTTT | CASSGTDNTELIF | TRBJ1-1 | . | TRBV6-4 | .
TGTGCCAGCAGCTTAGCTCGGACTAGCGGAATACCCTACGAGCAGTACTTC | CASSLARTSGIPYEQYF | TRBJ2-7 | TRBD2 | TRBV7-2 | .
TGCAGTGCTAGGACATCCGGGACAGGGTACTTC | CSARTSGTGYF | TRBJ2-5 | TRBD1 | TRBV20-1 | .
TGTGCCAGCAGCTTAGGTACTAGCGGGACCTACGAGCAGTACTTC | CASSLGTSGTYEQYF | TRBJ2-7 | TRBD2 | TRBV7-6 | .
TGTGCCAGCAGCCCAGGGACTGGAGACTACGAGCAGTACTTC | CASSPGTGDYEQYF | TRBJ2-7 | . | TRBV11-3 | .
TGTGCCAGCAGTGCGACTAGCGGACGACGTTTGGGTGAGCAGTTCTTC | CASSATSGRRLGEQFF | TRBJ2-1 | TRBD2 | TRBV6-6 | .
TGTGCCAGCAGCCCTCGTGGGACTCATACGTACGAGCAGTACTTC | CASSPRGTHTYEQYF | TRBJ2-7 | . | TRBV5-6 | once
TGTGCCAGTAGTATCGTCGGGTCTGAAGCTTTCTTT | CASSIVGSEAFF | TRBJ1-1 | . | TRBV19 | .
TGTGCCAGCAGCTTAGCGCTGGCATACAATGAGCAGTTCTTC | CASSLALAYNEQFF | TRBJ2-1 | . | TRBV7-2 | once
TGTGCCAGCAGCTTAGCTTCGGGTGTGGACTATGGCTACACCTTC | CASSLASGVDYGYTF | TRBJ1-2 | . | TRBV7-2 | .
TGTGCCATCGCCGAGACTAACTATGGCTACACCTTC | CAIAETNYGYTF | TRBJ1-2 | . | TRBV11-2 | .
TGTGCCAGCAGCCCCGGGGTGGGGATAAGTGGTGGCTACACCTTC | CASSPGVGISGGYTF | TRBJ1-2 | . | TRBV7-2 | .
TGTGCCAGCAGCCAAGATTCTGGACAGGGCCGAAAAGCTTTCTTT | CASSQDSGQGRKAFF | TRBJ1-1 | TRBD1 | TRBV14 | .
TGCGCCAGCAGCTTGGGCGGAGTCACCTACGAGCAGTACTTC | CASSLGGVTYEQYF | TRBJ2-7 | . | TRBV5-1 | .
TGCGCCAGCAGCCCGCGGGACAGGGATGACGAGCAGTACTTC | CASSPRDRDDEQYF | TRBJ2-7 | TRBD1 | TRBV5-1 | .
TGTGCCAGTAGGGAGTGGGACACTGAAGCTTTCTTT | CASREWDTEAFF | TRBJ1-1 | . | TRBV19 | .
TGTGCCAGCAGCTTAGTGAGCGAGACCCAGTACTTC | CASSLVSETQYF | TRBJ2-5 | . | TRBV7-2 | .
TGCGCCAGCAGCTACCGTTCCGGGACAACCTACCCCGTCGAGCAGTACTTC | CASSYRSGTTYPVEQYF | TRBJ2-7 | . | TRBV5-1 | .
TGTGCCAGCGCCCCGGGGAACGGTTTCAGCACAGATACGCAGTATTTT | CASAPGNGFSTDTQYF | TRBJ2-3 | . | TRBV27 | few
TGTGCCAGCAGCCCTGACAGGAACTCTGGAAACACCATATATTTT | CASSPDRNSGNTIYF | TRBJ1-3 | . | TRBV11-2 | once
TGTGCCAGCAGCCAGAGAGGGGAGGGAACTAATGAAAAACTGTTTTTT | CASSQRGEGTNEKLFF | TRBJ1-4 | . | TRBV3-1/TRBV3-2 | few
TGTGCCAGCAGCCTACAGGACAGAGCTGAGCAGTTCTTC | CASSLQDRAEQFF | TRBJ2-1 | . | TRBV12-3/TRBV12-4 | .
TGTGCCAGCAGATCCTTTAATGAGCAGTTCTTC | CASRSFNEQFF | TRBJ2-1 | . | TRBV12-3/TRBV12-4 | .
TGTGCCACCAGTCGGCCAGGGGTAGGTCAGCCCCAGCATTTT | CATSRPGVGQPQHF | TRBJ1-5 | . | TRBV24-1 | .
TGTGCCAGCAGCCCGCGGGGGGGAATTGAGAACACTGAAGCTTTCTTT | CASSPRGGIENTEAFF | TRBJ1-1 | . | TRBV5-4 | .
TGTGCCAGTACCATAGGGGGATTGGGACAGCCCCAGCATTTT | CASTIGGLGQPQHF | TRBJ1-5 | . | TRBV19 | .
TGTGCCAGCTCACCAGGGGCCGAGCAGTACTTC | CASSPGAEQYF | TRBJ2-7 | . | TRBV18 | .
TGCAGTGCTTCTCTAACAGATACGCAGTATTTT | CSASLTDTQYF | TRBJ2-3 | . | TRBV20-1 | .
TGTGCCAGCAGCTCGACAGGGCTGGATGGCTACACCTTC | CASSSTGLDGYTF | TRBJ1-2 | TRBD1 | TRBV7-9 | .
TGTGCCAGCAGTCCCAGGACAGATCGGAACACTGAAGCTTTCTTT | CASSPRTDRNTEAFF | TRBJ1-1 | . | TRBV6-5 | .
TGCGCCAGCAGCCAATATAGATTGGGACAGGGGGGATCCGGGGAGCTGTTTTTT | CASSQYRLGQGGSGELFF | TRBJ2-2 | TRBD1 | TRBV4-1 | .
TGTGCCAGTAGTACCTTCGACAGGGGCCCGGGGACCCAGTACTTC | CASSTFDRGPGTQYF | TRBJ2-5 | TRBD1 | TRBV19 | .
TGTGCCATCAGTGAGCCGACTAGTCGTCCCGGGGAGCTGTTTTTT | CAISEPTSRPGELFF | TRBJ2-2 | . | TRBV10-3 | .
TGTGCCAGCAGCCCGGCCGGGACTAGAGGTGTTAATGAGCAGTTCTTC | CASSPAGTRGVNEQFF | TRBJ2-1 | TRBD2 | TRBV3-1/TRBV3-2 | .
TGTGCCAGTACCTCCGGTGACAGGATGGACCCAGTTGGAGGCTTCACCTTC | CASTSGDRMDPVGGFTF | TRBJ1-2 | . | TRBV19 | .
TGCAGCGTCCAGGGGGCTGCTGGAAACACCATATATTTT | CSVQGAAGNTIYF | TRBJ1-3 | TRBD1 | TRBV29-1 | .